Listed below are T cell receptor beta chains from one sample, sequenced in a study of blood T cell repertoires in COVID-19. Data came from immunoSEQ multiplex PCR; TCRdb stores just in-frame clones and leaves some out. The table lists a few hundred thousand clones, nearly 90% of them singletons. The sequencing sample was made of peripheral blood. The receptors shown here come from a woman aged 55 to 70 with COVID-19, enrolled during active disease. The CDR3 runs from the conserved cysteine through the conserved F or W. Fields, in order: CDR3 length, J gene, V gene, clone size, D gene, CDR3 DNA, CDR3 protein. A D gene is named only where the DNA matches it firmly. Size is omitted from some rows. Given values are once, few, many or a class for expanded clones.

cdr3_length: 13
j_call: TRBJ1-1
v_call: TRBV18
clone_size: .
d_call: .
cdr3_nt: TGTGCCAGCTCACCTGACTCAAACACTGAAGCTTTCTTT
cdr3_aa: CASSPDSNTEAFF

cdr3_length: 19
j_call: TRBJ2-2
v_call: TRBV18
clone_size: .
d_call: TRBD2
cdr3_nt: TGTGCCAGCTCACCTCGCCGCCTAGCGGGGGGGCATAACACCGGGGAGCTGTTTTTT
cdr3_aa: CASSPRRLAGGHNTGELFF

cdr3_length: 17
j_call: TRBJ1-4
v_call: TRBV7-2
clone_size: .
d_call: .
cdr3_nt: TGTGCCAGCAGCTTAGTTCAGGGGATACCAACTAATGAAAAACTGTTTTTT
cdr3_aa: CASSLVQGIPTNEKLFF

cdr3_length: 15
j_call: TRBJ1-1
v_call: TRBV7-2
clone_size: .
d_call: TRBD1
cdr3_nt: TGTGCCAGCAGCTTTGACAGGGAAGTGTACACTGAAGCTTTCTTT
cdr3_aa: CASSFDREVYTEAFF

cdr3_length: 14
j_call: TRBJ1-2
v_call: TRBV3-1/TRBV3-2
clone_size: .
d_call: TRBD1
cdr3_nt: TGTGCCAGCAGCTCCTTGGACAGGGATAGTGGCTACACCTTC
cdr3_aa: CASSSLDRDSGYTF

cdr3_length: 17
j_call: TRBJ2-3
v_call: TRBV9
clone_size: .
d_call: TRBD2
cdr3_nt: TGTGCCAGCAGCGTAGCGGGACTAGCGGGAGGCACAGATACGCAGTATTTT
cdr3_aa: CASSVAGLAGGTDTQYF

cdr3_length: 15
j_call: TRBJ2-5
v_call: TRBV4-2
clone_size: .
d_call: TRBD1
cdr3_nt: TGTGCCAGCAGCCAAGATCAGCAGGGGGCAGAGACCCAGTACTTC
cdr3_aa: CASSQDQQGAETQYF

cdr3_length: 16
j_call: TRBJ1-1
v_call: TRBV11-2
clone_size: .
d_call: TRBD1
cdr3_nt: TGTGCCAGCAGCTTAGGTTACAGGGGTGGGTACACTGAAGCTTTCTTT
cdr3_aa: CASSLGYRGGYTEAFF

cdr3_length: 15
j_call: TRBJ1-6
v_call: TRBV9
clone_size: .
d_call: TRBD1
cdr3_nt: TGTGCCAGCAGCAGGGACAGAGTGGGTAATTCACCCCTCCACTTT
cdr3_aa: CASSRDRVGNSPLHF

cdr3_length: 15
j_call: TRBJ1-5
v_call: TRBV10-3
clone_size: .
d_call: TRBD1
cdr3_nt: TGTGCCATCAGCACGGCCGCAGGGGGTAATCAGCCCCAGCATTTT
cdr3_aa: CAISTAAGGNQPQHF

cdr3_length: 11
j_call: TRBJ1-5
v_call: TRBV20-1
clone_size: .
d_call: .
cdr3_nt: TGCAGTGCCCCCTTACAGGTCCCTGAACATTTT
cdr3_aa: CSAPLQVPEHF

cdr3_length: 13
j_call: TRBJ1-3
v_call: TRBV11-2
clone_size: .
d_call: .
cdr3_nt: TGTGCCAGCAGCTTAGGGCAGCGGGACACCATATATTTT
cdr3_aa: CASSLGQRDTIYF

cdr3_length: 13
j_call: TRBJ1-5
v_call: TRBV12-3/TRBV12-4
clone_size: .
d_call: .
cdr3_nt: TGTGCCAGCAGTGGACAGAGCAATCAGCCCCAGCATTTT
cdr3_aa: CASSGQSNQPQHF

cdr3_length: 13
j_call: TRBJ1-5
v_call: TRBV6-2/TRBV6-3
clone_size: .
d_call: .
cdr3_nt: TGTGCCAGCAGTACCGACCAGGGGAAGCCCCAGCATTTT
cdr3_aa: CASSTDQGKPQHF

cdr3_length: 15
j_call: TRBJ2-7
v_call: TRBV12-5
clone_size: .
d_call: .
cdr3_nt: TGTGCTAGTGGTTTAAGCGCAGGGTTCGGGTACGAGCAGTACTTC
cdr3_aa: CASGLSAGFGYEQYF

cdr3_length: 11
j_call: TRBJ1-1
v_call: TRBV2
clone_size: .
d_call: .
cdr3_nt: TGTGCCAGCTTAGGGGGCACTGAAGCTTTCTTT
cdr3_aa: CASLGGTEAFF

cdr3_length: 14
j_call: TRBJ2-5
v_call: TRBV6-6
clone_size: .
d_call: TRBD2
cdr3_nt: TGTGCCAGCAGTTACGGGACTAGCCAAGAGACCCAGTACTTC
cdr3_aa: CASSYGTSQETQYF

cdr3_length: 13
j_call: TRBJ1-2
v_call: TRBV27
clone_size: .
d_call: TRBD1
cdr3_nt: TGTGCCAGCAGTGGACAGGGGCTGGTTGGCTACACCTTC
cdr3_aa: CASSGQGLVGYTF

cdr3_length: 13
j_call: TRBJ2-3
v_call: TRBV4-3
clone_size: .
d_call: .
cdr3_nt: TGCGCCAGCAGCCAAACCTTTGGCTATACGCAGTATTTT
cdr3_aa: CASSQTFGYTQYF

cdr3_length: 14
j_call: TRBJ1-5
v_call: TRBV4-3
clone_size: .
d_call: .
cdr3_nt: TGCGCCAGCAGCCAAGGGGCAGGGGATCAGCCCCAGCATTTT
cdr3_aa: CASSQGAGDQPQHF

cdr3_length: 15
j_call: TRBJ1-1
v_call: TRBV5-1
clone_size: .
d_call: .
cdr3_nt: TGCGCCAGCAGCTTCCACAAGGGGAAGAACACTGAAGCTTTCTTT
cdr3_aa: CASSFHKGKNTEAFF

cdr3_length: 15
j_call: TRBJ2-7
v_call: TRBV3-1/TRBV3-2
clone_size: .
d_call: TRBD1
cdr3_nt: TGTGCCAGCAGCCAAGTCCCAGACAGGGGTTACGAGCAGTACTTC
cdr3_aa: CASSQVPDRGYEQYF

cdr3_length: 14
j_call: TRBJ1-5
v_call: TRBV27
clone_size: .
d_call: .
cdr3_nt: TGTGCCAGCAGGGCGGCAGGGGGCAATCAGCCCCAGCATTTT
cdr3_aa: CASRAAGGNQPQHF

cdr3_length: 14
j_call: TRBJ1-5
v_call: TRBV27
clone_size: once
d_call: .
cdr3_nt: TGTGCCAGCAGGGTGCGGGGTGAGGGTCAGCCCCAGCATTTT
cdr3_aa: CASRVRGEGQPQHF

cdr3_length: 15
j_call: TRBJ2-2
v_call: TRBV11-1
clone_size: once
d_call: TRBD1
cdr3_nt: TGTGCCAGCAGCCGGGACAGGGGTATCACCGGGGAGCTGTTTTTT
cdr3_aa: CASSRDRGITGELFF

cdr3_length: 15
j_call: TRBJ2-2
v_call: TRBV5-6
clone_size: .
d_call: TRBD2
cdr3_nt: TGTGCCAGCAGCTCACTAGCGGTTAACACCGGGGAGCTGTTTTTT
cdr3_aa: CASSSLAVNTGELFF

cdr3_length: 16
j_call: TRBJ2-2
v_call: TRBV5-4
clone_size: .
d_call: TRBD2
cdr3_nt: TGTGCCAGCAGCCCGGTGGGACTAGCGGGGACCGGGGAGCTGTTTTTT
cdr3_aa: CASSPVGLAGTGELFF